This TCR beta chain was documented in a study of blood T cell repertoires in COVID-19. About the research overall: The United States, Italy and Spain provided the acute and convalescent COVID-19 samples. Nucleic acid was either cDNA or gDNA, and it came from T cells, B-cell-depleted T cells, or PBMCs.

Germline V gene lookup returns CDR1 LNHDA and CDR2 SQIVND (reference sequence). Trimming took 3 bases from V and 4 from J; bases not matched to a gene: 6. This CDR3 is 16 amino acids long. Allocation to cohorts depended on clinical history reported by the participants. Original methodology: From reference gene primer amplification, estimates of nucleated cell counts were derived. Using immunoSEQ multiplex PCR, the repertoire was profiled, and TCRdb retains in-frame clones only, with some absent. V and J calls and clone size are given by that table; D and trimming were obtained from the DNA. This sample has hundreds of thousands of clones, with 87% found just once.

J is TRBJ2-2 and V is TRBV19; TRBD2 matches at 9 bases. This TCR came from a woman in her thirties with acute COVID-19. The sequenced sample consisted of PBMCs or T cells enriched from blood (not recorded which). The CDR3 DNA sequence: TGTGCCAGTAGTATTCGAGCGGGGGGACCCACCGGGGAGCTGTTTTTT. This sequence encodes CASSIRAGGPTGELFF.